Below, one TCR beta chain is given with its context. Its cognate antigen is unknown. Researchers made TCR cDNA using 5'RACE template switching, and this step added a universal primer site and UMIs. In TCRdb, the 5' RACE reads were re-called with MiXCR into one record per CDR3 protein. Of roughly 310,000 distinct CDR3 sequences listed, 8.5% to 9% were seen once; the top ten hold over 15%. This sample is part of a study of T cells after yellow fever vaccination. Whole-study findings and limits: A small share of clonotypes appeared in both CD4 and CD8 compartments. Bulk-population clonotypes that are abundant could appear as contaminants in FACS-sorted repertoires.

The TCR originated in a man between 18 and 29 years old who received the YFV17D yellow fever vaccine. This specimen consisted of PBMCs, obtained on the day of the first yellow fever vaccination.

The CDR3 sequence: CASSLLSGTGGGNQPQHF. CDR3 nucleotide sequence: TGTGCCAGCAGTCTCCTATCCGGGACAGGGGGTGGCAATCAGCCCCAGCATTTT. The chain recombines TRBV27 with TRBJ1-5, with 11 bases identical to TRBD1. CDR1 MNHEY and CDR2 SMNVEV come from the germline V gene (reference sequence). The CDR3 is 18 residues long. J gave up 2 bases and V 5 bases, and 11 bases lay outside the gene matches.